This T cell receptor (beta chain) was captured by sequencing in a study of T cells in localized non-small cell lung cancer. General study points: Increased T cell density in blood showed an association with longer overall survival. Researchers found a median about 53 of the top 100 tumor clones in adjacent lung. Tumor trailed uninvolved adjacent lung in T cell clonality, which peaked there.

With respect to this clone: Its cognate antigen is unknown.

TCRdb's table, derived via immunoSEQ multiplex PCR, lists solely in-frame clones and lacks some. The sample lists tens of thousands of clones; 86% were seen once. Germline assignment: CDR1 SGHTA and CDR2 FQGNSA. V dropped 4 bases and J dropped 15; count of bases not matched to a gene: 12. This CDR3 has 13 residues. This rearrangement joins TRBV7-2 to TRBJ2-4; 7 bases are a match to TRBD2. This clonotype was obtained from a male donor aged 60 or older with stage II lung adenocarcinoma. The input for sequencing was peripheral blood mononuclear cells, taken before any cancer treatment. The CDR3 loop reads CASSSWDAGVLYF. CDR3 coding DNA: TGTGCCAGCAGCTCCTGGGACGCGGGAGTTCTGTACTTC.